These T cell receptor beta chains were read from a single sample in a study of T-cell reconstitution after alpha-beta-depleted transplantation in children. TCRdb independently ran MiXCR on the PCR reads; one entry per CDR3 protein. The sample has about 980,000 distinct CDR3 sequences, roughly 29% seen once. Source: PBMCs, mostly from graft donor cells, taken 360 days after TCRalphabeta/CD19-depleted stem cell transplant. These receptors were collected from a boy under two years old who had a stem cell transplant for SCID, so the T cells may come from the graft donor. Each CDR3 is given with its conserved first and last residue. A D gene is named only where the DNA matches it firmly. Where a row states a size, it is once, few, many or the class of an expanded clone; other rows omit it.

>TRBV12-3/TRBV12-4|TRBD2|TRBJ2-1|14|few
TGTGCCAGCAAGCCGGGAGGAGCCTACAATGAGCAGTTCTTC
CASKPGGAYNEQFF
>TRBV11-2|NA|TRBJ1-2|13|NA
TGTGCCAGTTCGGGACAAACTAACTATGGCTACACCTTC
CASSGQTNYGYTF
>TRBV5-1|TRBD1|TRBJ2-1|19|NA
TGCGCCAGCAGCTTGTTCGGGACAGGGGGCTTGAGCTCCTACAATGAGCAGTTCTTC
CASSLFGTGGLSSYNEQFF
>TRBV12-3/TRBV12-4|NA|TRBJ2-5|11|few
TGTGCCAGCAGTTTTGGGACGGCCCAGTACTTC
CASSFGTAQYF
>TRBV2|NA|TRBJ2-4|16|NA
TGTGCCAGCAGTGAGGGGACAAGTTTCTCGAAAAACATTCAGTACTTC
CASSEGTSFSKNIQYF
>TRBV3-1|TRBD2|TRBJ2-3|14|NA
TGTGCCAGCAGCCAAGACGGGGGGTGGGGACTAGCGCATTTT
CASSQDGGWGLAHF
>TRBV12-3/TRBV12-4|NA|TRBJ1-4|16|NA
TGTGCCAGCAGCCCCCCCCCGGGACACCTGAATGAAAAACTGTTTTTT
CASSPPPGHLNEKLFF
>TRBV4-3|NA|TRBJ2-1|15|few
TGCGCCAGCAGCCAAGAGCCCGGGCCGTACAATGAGCAGTTCTTC
CASSQEPGPYNEQFF
>TRBV27|NA|TRBJ1-2|13|few
TGTGCCAGCAGTTGGGACCGGAGCTATGGCTACACCTTC
CASSWDRSYGYTF
>TRBV3-1|NA|TRBJ2-4|18|NA
TGTGCCAGCAGCCCCAGAGGAGGCCACAACCTAGCCAAAAACATTCAGTACTTC
CASSPRGGHNLAKNIQYF
>TRBV2|NA|TRBJ1-5|12|few
TGTGCCAGCAGTGAAGGGGGTCAGCCCCAGCATTTT
CASSEGGQPQHF
>TRBV10-3|NA|TRBJ1-5|20|NA
TGTGCCATCAGTGAGTCTGCGGTGATCCGAACCCCATTCACACATCAGCCCCAGCATTTT
CAISESAVIRTPFTHQPQHF
>TRBV29-1|TRBD1|TRBJ2-7|19|few
TGCAGCGTTGCTCTTCGGTGGTCCGTGGACAGGGGGCTTCTCTACGAGCAGTACTTC
CSVALRWSVDRGLLYEQYF
>TRBV12-3/TRBV12-4|NA|TRBJ2-2|14|NA
TGTGCCAGCAGCTGGAGGGTTAACACCGGGGAGCTGTTTTTT
CASSWRVNTGELFF
>TRBV6-5|TRBD2|TRBJ2-7|15|NA
TGTGCCAGCAGTTACGAGAGCGGGGGGAAGGACGAGCAGTACTTC
CASSYESGGKDEQYF
>TRBV18|NA|TRBJ1-4|14|few
TGTGCCAGCTCACCACCGGACGGGGGAGAAAAACTGTTTTTT
CASSPPDGGEKLFF
>TRBV20-1|TRBD2|TRBJ2-3|20|NA
TGCAGTGCTTCCTCGCCCCTTACTAGCGGGGGGGCCATTGTATTAGATACGCAGTATTTT
CSASSPLTSGGAIVLDTQYF
>TRBV6-5|NA|TRBJ1-1|14|NA
TGTGCCAGCAGTTACTCACGGGCTAGCACTGAAGCTTTCTTT
CASSYSRASTEAFF
>TRBV12-3/TRBV12-4|NA|TRBJ2-3|17|NA
TGTGCCAGCAGTTACGCGATGGGACTCCCCCCCCTAGGTACGCAGTATTTT
CASSYAMGLPPLGTQYF
>TRBV10-3|TRBD2|TRBJ2-3|16|NA
TGTGCCATCAGTGAGTCGGAGGGACTAGCGGGGTCGGCGCAGTATTTT
CAISESEGLAGSAQYF
>TRBV30|NA|TRBJ1-3|13|few
TGTGCCTGGGGTAAAGGCTCTGGAAACACCATATATTTT
CAWGKGSGNTIYF
>TRBV4-1|NA|TRBJ1-1|16|NA
TGCGCCAGCAGCCCCTACTCCGGGGGTATGAACACTGAAGCTTTCTTT
CASSPYSGGMNTEAFF
>TRBV10-3|NA|TRBJ2-3|16|NA
TGTGCCATCAGGCCGACCCAGGGATTGGGGACAGATACGCAGTATTTT
CAIRPTQGLGTDTQYF
>TRBV28|NA|TRBJ2-5|15|NA
TGTGCCAGCAGTCCGACAGACGCGGAGATGGAGACCCAGTACTTC
CASSPTDAEMETQYF
>TRBV5-1|NA|TRBJ1-5|14|NA
TGCGCCAGCAGTAAAGAGGGATACAATCAGCCCCAGCATTTT
CASSKEGYNQPQHF
>TRBV24-1|NA|TRBJ2-5|15|few
TGTGCCACCAGTGAACTGGGACCGTTTCAAGAGACCCAGTACTTC
CATSELGPFQETQYF
>TRBV5-5|TRBD1|TRBJ2-3|12|few
TGTGCCAGCAGCTTGTTGGGGACAGCGCAGTATTTT
CASSLLGTAQYF
>TRBV20-1|NA|TRBJ2-7|16|NA
TGCAGTGCTAGAGATATTAGGGAGGCCAGACCCTACGAGCAGTACTTC
CSARDIREARPYEQYF
>TRBV20-1|TRBD1|TRBJ1-1|15|NA
TGCAGTGCTAGAGATTACGGACAGGGGTTCCCTGAAGCTTTCTTT
CSARDYGQGFPEAFF
>TRBV4-3|TRBD1|TRBJ2-1|15|NA
TGCGCCAGCAGCCAGGACAGGGGGCGAGGCAATGAGCAGTTCTTC
CASSQDRGRGNEQFF
>TRBV7-2|NA|TRBJ2-1|13|NA
TGTGCCAGCAGCCTCTGGGGGGGCCATGAGCAGTTCTTC
CASSLWGGHEQFF
>TRBV25-1|TRBD1|TRBJ2-1|15|NA
TGTGCCAGCAGTGAGCAGGACAGGGCCTACAATGAGCAGTTCTTC
CASSEQDRAYNEQFF
>TRBV2|NA|TRBJ1-1|14|NA
TGTGCCAGCATCAGGGATGGTATGAACACTGAAGCTTTCTTT
CASIRDGMNTEAFF
>TRBV9|TRBD1|TRBJ2-5|15|NA
TGTGCCAGCAGCGTGACACAGGGGGTCCAAGAGACCCAGTACTTC
CASSVTQGVQETQYF
>TRBV12-3/TRBV12-4|TRBD2|TRBJ2-1|15|few
TGTGCCAGCAGGGAACTAGCGGGGGGGAACAATGAGCAGTTCTTC
CASRELAGGNNEQFF
>TRBV29-1|NA|TRBJ2-1|13|few
TGCAGCGTGGCCCGGAGCTCCTACAATGAGCAGTTCTTC
CSVARSSYNEQFF
>TRBV5-1|NA|TRBJ2-4|16|few
TGCGCCAGCAGCTTGGTGGTTCGGGGGGCTGGAAACATTCAGTACTTC
CASSLVVRGAGNIQYF
>TRBV10-3|NA|TRBJ1-1|15|few
TGTGCCATCAGTGAGTCGGGTCTGGGGGGCACTGAAGCTTTCTTT
CAISESGLGGTEAFF
>TRBV5-8|NA|TRBJ2-5|11|NA
TGTGCCAGCAGCCACTCTAGGACCCAGTACTTC
CASSHSRTQYF
>TRBV12-3/TRBV12-4|NA|TRBJ1-3|15|few
TGTGCCAGCAGTTTCCAGGGAGGTCTGGGAAACACCATATATTTT
CASSFQGGLGNTIYF
>TRBV7-3|NA|TRBJ2-2|13|NA
TGTGCCAGCAGCTCCGTTTGGCTCGGGGAGCTGTTTTTT
CASSSVWLGELFF
>TRBV12-3/TRBV12-4|TRBD1|TRBJ2-3|16|NA
TGTGCCAGCAGTTCCCGACAGGGGGCGAGCACAGATACGCAGTATTTT
CASSSRQGASTDTQYF
>TRBV12-3/TRBV12-4|NA|TRBJ1-4|14|NA
TGTGCCAGCAGGCCAGGGCGCTTTAATGAAAAACTGTTTTTT
CASRPGRFNEKLFF
>TRBV7-8|TRBD1|TRBJ1-6|14|few
TGTGCCAGCAGCTTGACAGGGGGAGGTTCACCCCTCCACTTT
CASSLTGGGSPLHF